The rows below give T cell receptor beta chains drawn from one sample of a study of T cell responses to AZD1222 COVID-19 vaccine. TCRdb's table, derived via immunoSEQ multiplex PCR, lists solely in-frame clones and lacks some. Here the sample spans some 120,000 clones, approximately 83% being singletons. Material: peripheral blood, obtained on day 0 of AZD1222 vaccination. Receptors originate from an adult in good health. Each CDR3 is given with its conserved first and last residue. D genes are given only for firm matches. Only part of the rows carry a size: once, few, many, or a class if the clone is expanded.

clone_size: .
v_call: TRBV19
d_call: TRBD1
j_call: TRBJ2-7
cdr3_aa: CASSISGQGAYEQYF
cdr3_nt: TGTGCCAGTAGTATCTCGGGACAGGGGGCCTACGAGCAGTACTTC

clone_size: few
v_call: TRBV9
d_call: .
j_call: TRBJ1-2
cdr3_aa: CASRADEHGYTF
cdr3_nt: TGTGCCAGCCGGGCCGATGAGCATGGCTACACCTTC

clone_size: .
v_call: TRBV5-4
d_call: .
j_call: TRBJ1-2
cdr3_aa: CASSFPRPTVYGYTF
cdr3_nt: TGTGCCAGCAGCTTCCCCCGTCCTACAGTCTATGGCTACACCTTC

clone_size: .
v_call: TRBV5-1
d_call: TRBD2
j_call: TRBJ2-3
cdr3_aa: CASSLLLAGGRADTQYF
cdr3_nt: TGCGCCAGCAGCTTACTCCTAGCGGGGGGAAGAGCAGATACGCAGTATTTT

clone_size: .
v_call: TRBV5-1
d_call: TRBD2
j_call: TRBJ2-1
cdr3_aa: CASRQLAGSYNEQFF
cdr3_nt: TGCGCCAGCAGACAACTAGCGGGATCCTACAATGAGCAGTTCTTC

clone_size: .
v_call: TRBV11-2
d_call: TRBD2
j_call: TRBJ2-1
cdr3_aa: CASSPGTSGAGEQFF
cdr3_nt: TGTGCCAGCAGCCCGGGGACTAGCGGGGCAGGAGAGCAGTTCTTC

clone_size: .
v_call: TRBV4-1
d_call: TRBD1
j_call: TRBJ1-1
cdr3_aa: CASSQWPTGGPEAFF
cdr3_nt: TGCGCCAGCAGCCAATGGCCGACAGGGGGTCCTGAAGCTTTCTTT

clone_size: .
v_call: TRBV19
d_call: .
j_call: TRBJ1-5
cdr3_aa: CASSIGLRTQPQHF
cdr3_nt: TGTGCCAGTAGTATCGGGCTCCGCACCCAGCCCCAGCATTTT

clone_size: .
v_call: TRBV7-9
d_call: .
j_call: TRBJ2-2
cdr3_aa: CASRTDKPGELFF
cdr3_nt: TGTGCCAGCAGAACCGACAAGCCCGGGGAGCTGTTTTTT

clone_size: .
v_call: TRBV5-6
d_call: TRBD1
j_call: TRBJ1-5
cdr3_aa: CASSTTGTDSNQPQHF
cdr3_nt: TGTGCCAGCAGCACCACTGGGACAGATAGCAATCAGCCCCAGCATTTT

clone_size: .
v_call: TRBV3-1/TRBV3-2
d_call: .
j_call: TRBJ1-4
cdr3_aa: CASSQRARGEKLFF
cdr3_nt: TGTGCCAGCAGCCAACGGGCGAGGGGTGAAAAACTGTTTTTT

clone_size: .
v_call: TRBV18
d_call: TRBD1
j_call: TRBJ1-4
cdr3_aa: CASSGQGAEKLFF
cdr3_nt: TGTGCCAGCTCAGGACAGGGCGCCGAAAAACTGTTTTTT

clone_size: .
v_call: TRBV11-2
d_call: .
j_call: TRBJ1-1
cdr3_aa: CASSVFSLKNTEAFF
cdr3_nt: TGTGCCAGCAGCGTCTTTTCGCTAAAGAACACTGAAGCTTTCTTT

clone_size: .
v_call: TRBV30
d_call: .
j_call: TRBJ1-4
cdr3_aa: CAWSLTGGEKLFF
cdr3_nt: TGTGCCTGGAGTTTAACAGGCGGTGAAAAACTGTTTTTT

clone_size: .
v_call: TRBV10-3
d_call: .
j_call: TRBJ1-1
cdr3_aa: CAISESAGSGEAFF
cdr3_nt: TGTGCCATCAGTGAGTCGGCAGGGAGCGGTGAAGCTTTCTTT

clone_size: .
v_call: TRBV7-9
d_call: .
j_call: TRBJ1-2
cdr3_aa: CASSSQGLGSYGYTF
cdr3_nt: TGTGCCAGCAGCTCCCAGGGTCTCGGTTCGTATGGCTACACCTTC

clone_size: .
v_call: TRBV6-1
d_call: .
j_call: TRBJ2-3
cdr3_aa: CASSEESDKQYF
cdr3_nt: TGTGCCAGCAGTGAAGAGTCAGATAAGCAGTATTTT

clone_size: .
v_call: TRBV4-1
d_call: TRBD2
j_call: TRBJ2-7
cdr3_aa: CASSQLSGRVYEQYF
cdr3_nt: TGCGCCAGCAGCCAACTAAGCGGGAGGGTCTACGAGCAGTACTTC

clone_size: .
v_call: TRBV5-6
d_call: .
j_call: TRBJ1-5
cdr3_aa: CASTRRGGDSNQPQHF
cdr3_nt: TGTGCCAGCACCCGGAGGGGGGGGGATAGCAATCAGCCCCAGCATTTT

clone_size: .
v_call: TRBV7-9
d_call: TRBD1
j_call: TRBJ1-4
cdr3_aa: CASSWTGRDEKLFF
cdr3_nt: TGTGCCAGCAGCTGGACAGGGCGGGATGAAAAACTGTTTTTT

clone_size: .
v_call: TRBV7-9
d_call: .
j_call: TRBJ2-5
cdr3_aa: CASSPVRYETQYF
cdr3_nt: TGTGCCAGCAGCCCCGTACGATATGAGACCCAGTACTTC

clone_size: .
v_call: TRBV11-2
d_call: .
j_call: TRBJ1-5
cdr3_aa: CASSLDRSNQPQHF
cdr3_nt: TGTGCCAGCAGCTTAGACAGAAGCAATCAGCCCCAGCATTTT